A single sample is the source of the 20 T cell receptor beta chains below, sequenced in a study of blood T cells in healthy people across ages. A J-beta primer mix and a sample-barcoded 5' primer were used in a second PCR of about 7 to 12 cycles. TCRdb analysed the 5' RACE reads with MiXCR anew, one entry per CDR3 protein. The sample includes roughly 570,000 distinct CDR3 sequences, about 25% of them seen just once. The material sequenced was blood. These receptors were obtained from a woman in her seventies in good health.

A few counts support this clonotype. The chain links TRBV2 to TRBJ1-1; D unresolved. CDR1 SNHLY and CDR2 FYNNEI come from the germline V gene. CDR3 length equals 11 residues. This CDR3 is CASLANTEAFF. The CDR3 DNA reads as TGTGCTAGCCTGGCGAATACTGAAGCTTTCTTT. The variable domain in full, completed from reference TRBV2 and TRBJ1-1, reads EPEVTQTPSHQVTQMGQEVILRCVPISNHLYFYWYRQILGQKVEFLVSFYNNEISEKSEIFDDQFSVERPDGSNFTLKIRSTKLEDSAMYFCASLANTEAFFGQGTRLTVV.

The chain recombines TRBV12-3 or TRBV12-4 with TRBJ2-7, with TRBD2 matching 7 bases. This CDR3 contains 15 residues. V lost 6 bases to trimming and J lost 0 bases; unmatched junction nucleotides: 8. The DNA of the CDR3 is TGTGCCAGCAGCATGCAGACTAGCCGCTCCTACGAGCAGTACTTC. Its translation is CASSMQTSRSYEQYF.

Details on this clonotype: This could be a read error, since a much larger clone is one nucleotide away. V and J are TRBV7-2 and TRBJ2-5, with TRBD2 matching 9 bases. Germline lookup yields CDR1 SGHTA and CDR2 FQGNSA. This CDR3 has 15 amino acids. The CDR3, as DNA: TGTGCCAGCAGCTTAGCGGGACTAGCCCAAGAGACCCAGCACTTC. It encodes CASSLAGLAQETQHF.

This chain links TRBV27 with TRBJ1-1; D gene unclear. CDR1 and CDR2 (germline): MNHEY, SMNVEV (reference sequence). V dropped 5 bases and J dropped 8 bases, with 12 bases sitting between them. The CDR3 runs 12 residues. The DNA of the CDR3 is TGTGCCAGCAGTCCGTCGATGGGAGAAGCTTTCTTT. Protein: CASSPSMGEAFF.

The chain couples TRBV7-3 to TRBJ2-5, with a tentative D call TRBD2 (6 bases). This CDR3 contains 12 residues. The V gene lost 3 bases and the J gene lost 11 bases, with 13 bases spanning the gap. From germline, CDR1 is SGHTA and CDR2 FQGTGA. CDR3 sequence (DNA): TGTGCCAGCAGCTTGGGTACGGGGGAGCAGTACTTC. This gives the protein CASSLGTGEQYF.

The V and J genes are TRBV6-2 or TRBV6-3 and TRBJ2-7, with 7 bases aligning to TRBD2. The J segment lost 7 bases and the V segment lost 6 bases, leaving 12 bases of the junction unmatched. This CDR3 has 14 residues. CDR1 and CDR2 from the germline V gene are MNHEY and SVGEGT. Here the CDR3 DNA reads TGTGCCAGCAGCTTGGGAGGGGTCCCCTTTGAGCAGTACTTC. Its translation is CASSLGGVPFEQYF.

The chain joins TRBV20-1 to TRBJ1-2; the D is unclear. This CDR3 is built from 13 residues. V gave up 0 bases and J gave up 8 bases, with 13 bases separating them. Germline CDR1 and CDR2: DFQATT and SNEGSKA (reference sequence). The CDR3: CSARDTAQRGYTF. The CDR3 nucleotides are TGCAGTGCTAGAGATACAGCCCAACGGGGCTACACCTTC.

CDR3 nucleotides: TGTGCCATCAGTGAGTTAGAGACAGGGGGGAGCTCCTACGAGCAGTACTTC. It is translated as CAISELETGGSSYEQYF. The gene calls are TRBV10-3 and TRBJ2-7; 9 positions agree with TRBD1. The CDR3 has 17 amino acids. The junction had 7 bases not matched to a gene; V was cut back by 1 base and J by 0 bases. CDR1 is ENHRY, CDR2 SYGVKD, per germline.

A few counts support this clonotype. At one boundary the junction diverges from the germline segment, which might be a read error. V is TRBV5-1 and J is TRBJ1-1, with D unresolved. The V gene's germline CDR1 is SGHRS and CDR2 YFSETQ. This CDR3 has 12 amino acids. In DNA, the CDR3 is TGTGCCAGCAGCCTGGGTGACACTGAAGCTTTCTTT. This encodes CASSLGDTEAFF.

This chain joins TRBV30 and TRBJ1-3, with 7 bases lining up with TRBD1. The junction had 4 bases not matched to a gene; V was cut back by 1 base and J by 4 bases. The CDR3 spans 14 residues. Looked up from germline, CDR1 is GTSNPN and CDR2 is SVGIG (reference sequence). CDR3 sequence: CAWSAGTAGNTIYF. DNA of the CDR3: TGTGCCTGGAGTGCAGGGACAGCAGGAAACACCATATATTTT.

This rearrangement joins TRBV20-1 to TRBJ1-1; no reliable D call. The ends were cut back, 1 base at V and 0 bases at J, with 6 bases in the middle. Germline V gene sequence: CDR1 DFQATT, CDR2 SNEGSKA (reference sequence). There are 13 residues in the CDR3. This chain's CDR3 is CSARGGMNTEAFF. In DNA form, the CDR3 reads TGCAGTGCTAGAGGCGGAATGAACACTGAAGCTTTCTTT.

This clonotype has just a few counts. The rearrangement links TRBV4-3 to TRBJ1-1; D unresolved. V lost 1 base and J 2 bases, leaving 5 bases between the germline ends. The CDR3 consists of 13 residues. Germline CDR1 and CDR2: LGHNA and YSLEER. CDR3 coding DNA: TGCGCCAGCAGCCAAGCAGTAAACACTGAAGCTTTCTTT. Translating it yields CASSQAVNTEAFF.

This clonotype appeared a few times. This chain links TRBV6-2 or TRBV6-3 with TRBJ2-5; 9 bases agree with TRBD1. With the DNA end fitting TRBJ2-7 better, the J assignment may be wrong. Germline V gene lookup returns CDR1 MNHEY and CDR2 SVGEGT. There are 13 residues in the CDR3. CDR3: CASSTPGQGEQYF. For the CDR3, the DNA is TGTGCCAGCAGTACCCCGGGACAGGGCGAGCAGTACTTC.

This chain links TRBV5-1 with TRBJ1-2, with D possibly being TRBD1 (6 bases). The V and J ends lost 6 bases and 8 bases respectively, with 14 bases between them. Germline lookup yields CDR1 SGHRS and CDR2 YFSETQ. The CDR3 sequence is 12 residues long. This chain's CDR3 is CASTAQGQGYTF. DNA for the CDR3: TGCGCCAGCACCGCACAGGGTCAGGGCTACACCTTC.

This clonotype was picked up a small number of times. The rearrangement uses TRBV5-4 and TRBJ2-5, with D uncertain. The end of the DNA is better explained by TRBJ2-1, so the J call may be wrong. The CDR3 runs 12 residues. Germline-derived CDR1 and CDR2 are SGHNT and YYREEE (reference sequence). The CDR3 sequence: CASSGKINEQFF. In nucleotides, the CDR3 is TGTGCCAGCAGCGGGAAGATCAATGAGCAGTTCTTC.

This clonotype was observed a handful of times. The chain uses TRBV5-4 and TRBJ2-4; D perhaps matches TRBD1 (6 bases). The germline V gene has CDR1 SGHNT and CDR2 YYREEE (reference sequence). The CDR3 has 15 amino acids. Trimming pared 0 bases from V and 1 base from J, leaving 8 bases between. This CDR3 is CASSLDRAAKNIQYF. The CDR3 coding sequence is TGTGCCAGCAGCTTGGACAGGGCGGCCAAAAACATTCAGTACTTC.

The genes are TRBV20-1 and TRBJ2-3, with D unclear. V lost 1 base and J 4 bases, leaving 3 bases between the germline ends. The germline gives CDR1 DFQATT, CDR2 SNEGSKA (reference sequence). This CDR3 is 11 amino acids long. The CDR3, as DNA: TGCAGTGCTAGAGTGGCAGATACGCAGTATTTT. Amino acid sequence: CSARVADTQYF.

This clonotype was seen more than once but under ten times. The chain is built from TRBV7-9 and TRBJ2-7; 8 bases map to TRBD2. V trimming: 5 bases; J trimming: 3 bases; junction bases outside the gene matches: 3. CDR1 and CDR2 (germline): SEHNR, FQNEAQ (reference sequence). CDR3 size: 13 residues. CDR3 sequence (DNA): TGTGCCAGCAGCGCGGGACTAGTCTACGAGCAGTACTTC. It codes for CASSAGLVYEQYF.

This clonotype was picked up many times. The V call is TRBV6-6, the J call TRBJ2-4; D unclear. Trimming stripped 5 bases from V and 7 bases from J, with 15 bases between. This CDR3 is built from 14 residues. Per the germline V gene, CDR1 is MNHNY and CDR2 is SVGAGI (reference sequence). CDR3 protein: CASSIRDVYNIQYF. In nucleotides, the CDR3 is TGTGCCAGCAGTATCAGAGATGTATATAACATTCAGTACTTC.

This clonotype was seen only a few times. The gene calls are TRBV20-1 and TRBJ1-4; no definite D call. This CDR3 is 15 amino acids long. Trimming pared 4 bases from V and 3 bases from J, leaving 15 bases between. The germline CDR1 and CDR2 sequences are DFQATT and SNEGSKA (reference sequence). This CDR3 reads CSANGKNLANEKLFF. The CDR3 DNA reads TGCAGTGCTAATGGCAAGAATCTTGCTAATGAAAAACTGTTTTTT.